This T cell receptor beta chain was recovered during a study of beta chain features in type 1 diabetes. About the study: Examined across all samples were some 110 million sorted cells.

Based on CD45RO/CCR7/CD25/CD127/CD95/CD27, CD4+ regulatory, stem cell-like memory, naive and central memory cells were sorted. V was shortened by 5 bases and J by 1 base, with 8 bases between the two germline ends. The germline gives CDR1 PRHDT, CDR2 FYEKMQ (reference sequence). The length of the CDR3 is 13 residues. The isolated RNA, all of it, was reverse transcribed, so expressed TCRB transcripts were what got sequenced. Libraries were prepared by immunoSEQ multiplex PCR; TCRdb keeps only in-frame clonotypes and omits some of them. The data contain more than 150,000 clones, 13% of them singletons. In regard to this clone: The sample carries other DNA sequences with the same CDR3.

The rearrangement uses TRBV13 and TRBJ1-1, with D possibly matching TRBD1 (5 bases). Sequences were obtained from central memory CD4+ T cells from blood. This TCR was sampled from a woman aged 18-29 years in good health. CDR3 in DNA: TGTGCCAGCAGCCTCCAGGGGAACACTGAAGCTTTCTTT. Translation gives CASSLQGNTEAFF. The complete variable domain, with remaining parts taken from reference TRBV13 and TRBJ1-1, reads AAGVIQSPRHLIKEKRETATLKCYPIPRHDTVYWYQQGPGQDPQFLISFYEKMQSDKGSIPDRFSAQQFSDYHSELNMSSLELGDSALYFCASSLQGNTEAFFGQGTRLTVV.